A selection of T cell receptor beta chains follows, all from one sample in a study of cytomegalovirus exposure and HLA in healthy donors. Assay: immunoSEQ multiplex PCR; the TCRdb copy retains only in-frame clones and omits some. The sample carries 200,000 or so clones, 70% to 90% recorded once. Input material: PBMCs. The receptors were gathered from a woman aged 18-29 years in good health and CMV-seronegative. The CDR3 runs from the conserved cysteine through the conserved F or W. A D gene is named only where the DNA matches it firmly. Clone size is not always given. Where it is, it says once, few, many or a class for expanded clones.

d_gene	abundance	v_gene	j_gene	CDR3aa	CDR3nt
TRBD1	.	TRBV29-1	TRBJ1-5	CSARQGVNQPQHF	TGCAGCGCCAGACAGGGGGTCAATCAGCCCCAGCATTTT
.	.	TRBV4-1	TRBJ1-5	CASSQDSSRSSNQPQHF	TGCGCCAGCAGCCAAGATTCGAGTCGGAGTAGCAATCAGCCCCAGCATTTT
.	few	TRBV2	TRBJ1-2	CASSGGANYGYTF	TGTGCCAGCAGTGGAGGAGCTAACTATGGCTACACCTTC
.	.	TRBV2	TRBJ2-1	CASSESVYNEQFF	TGTGCCAGCAGTGAATCGGTCTACAATGAGCAGTTCTTC
.	.	TRBV2	TRBJ2-5	CASSSRIQETQYF	TGTGCCAGCAGTTCACGGATCCAAGAGACCCAGTACTTC
.	.	TRBV6-1	TRBJ2-7	CASRETVTYEQYF	TGTGCCTCCCGAGAGACGGTAACCTACGAGCAGTACTTC
.	.	TRBV6-1	TRBJ1-1	CASSEAGKRRGEAFF	TGTGCCAGCAGTGAAGCGGGAAAGAGACGCGGTGAAGCTTTCTTT
TRBD2	.	TRBV5-4	TRBJ2-1	CASSAVIAGEEQFF	TGTGCCAGCAGCGCCGTTATAGCGGGGGAGGAGCAGTTCTTC
.	.	TRBV28	TRBJ1-2	CASSLGTGGYTF	TGTGCCAGCAGTTTAGGCACGGGTGGCTACACCTTC
TRBD1	.	TRBV6-5	TRBJ2-2	CASSRQGGSSGELFF	TGTGCCAGCAGTCGACAGGGGGGATCTTCCGGGGAGCTGTTTTTT
.	.	TRBV7-6	TRBJ1-1	CASSSGTLNTEAFF	TGTGCCAGCAGCTCTGGGACACTGAACACTGAAGCTTTCTTT
TRBD2	few	TRBV13	TRBJ2-7	CASRLAGGPREQYF	TGTGCCAGCAGGTTAGCGGGAGGGCCACGGGAGCAGTACTTC
.	.	TRBV27	TRBJ1-1	CASSSTLGTEAFF	TGTGCCAGCAGTTCCACCCTGGGCACTGAAGCTTTCTTT
.	.	TRBV28	TRBJ1-4	CASSLNWGEKLFF	TGTGCCAGCAGCCTTAACTGGGGGGAAAAACTGTTTTTT
.	.	TRBV18	TRBJ2-5	CASSRIQETQYF	TGTGCCAGCTCACGGATACAAGAGACCCAGTACTTC
.	.	TRBV7-3	TRBJ2-1	CASSPRDSPNEQFF	TGTGCCAGCAGCCCCCGGGACTCCCCAAATGAGCAGTTCTTC
.	.	TRBV29-1	TRBJ2-1	CSVEEIPGDSYNEQFF	TGCAGCGTTGAAGAAATCCCGGGGGACTCCTACAATGAGCAGTTCTTC
.	.	TRBV29-1	TRBJ1-1	CSVDPGGEGAFF	TGCAGCGTTGATCCCGGGGGGGAAGGAGCTTTCTTT
.	.	TRBV5-6	TRBJ1-4	CASSFSPGRGLQLFF	TGTGCCAGCAGCTTCAGCCCCGGAAGGGGCCTGCAACTGTTTTTT
TRBD1	once	TRBV14	TRBJ1-2	CASSPLGQGPKQGGYTF	TGTGCCAGCAGCCCCTTAGGACAGGGGCCGAAACAGGGTGGCTACACCTTC
.	.	TRBV5-1	TRBJ1-2	CASSYRDDNYGYTF	TGCGCCAGCAGCTACCGGGACGATAACTATGGCTACACCTTC
TRBD1	.	TRBV4-1	TRBJ1-5	CASSPNFGQGVNQPQHF	TGCGCCAGCAGCCCGAATTTCGGACAGGGGGTTAATCAGCCCCAGCATTTT
.	once	TRBV27	TRBJ1-1	CASSLIRTMNTEAFF	TGTGCCAGCAGTTTAATCCGCACTATGAACACTGAAGCTTTCTTT
.	.	TRBV6-5	TRBJ1-4	CASSYSRKGNEKLFF	TGTGCCAGCAGTTACTCCAGGAAAGGGAATGAAAAACTGTTTTTT
.	.	TRBV19	TRBJ1-2	CASRGRNYGYTF	TGTGCCAGTAGGGGCCGAAACTATGGCTACACCTTC
.	.	TRBV2	TRBJ2-7	CASSGEVAYEQYF	TGTGCCAGCAGTGGCGAGGTTGCATACGAGCAGTACTTC
TRBD1	.	TRBV5-1	TRBJ1-1	CASSFGTAGTNEAFF	TGCGCCAGCAGCTTTGGGACAGCCGGTACTAATGAAGCTTTCTTT
.	.	TRBV25-1	TRBJ1-2	CASSESGRASGGYTF	TGTGCCAGCAGTGAATCCGGCAGGGCCTCGGGTGGCTACACCTTC
TRBD2	.	TRBV28	TRBJ2-1	CASSPFAGAGNEQFF	TGTGCCAGCAGTCCCTTCGCGGGAGCAGGCAATGAGCAGTTCTTC
.	.	TRBV19	TRBJ2-7	CASSGGLSYEQYF	TGTGCCAGTAGTGGGGGTTTATCCTACGAGCAGTACTTC